The next 6 T cell receptor beta chains were all read from a single sample in a study of T cells in Graves' hyperthyroidism and ophthalmopathy. RNA transcripts provided the source from which TCR beta CDR3 regions were amplified. Initially, a first-round RT-PCR of the TCR CDR3 employed the HTBI primer set. In TCRdb, the multiplex PCR reads were re-called with MiXCR into one record per CDR3 protein. The data hold 500,000 to 750,000 distinct CDR3 sequences, with about 43% observed a single time. The source material was peripheral blood or thyroid tissue (not recorded which). These receptors all come from a woman between 18 and 29 years old with Graves' hyperthyroidism.

This clonotype appeared many times. The chain recombines TRBV10-2 with TRBJ2-7; no clear D. CDR1 WSHSY and CDR2 SAAADI come from the germline V gene. CDR3 size: 13 residues. Trimming cost V 4 bases and J 3 bases, with 10 bases left between them. The CDR3 loop is CASSAGHRYEQYF. The CDR3 nucleotides read TGCGCCAGCAGTGCCGGGCACCGCTACGAGCAGTACTTC.

There are many counts of this clonotype. This sequence joins TRBV19 and TRBJ2-7; 9 nucleotides agree with TRBD1. Per the germline V gene, CDR1 is LNHDA and CDR2 is SQIVND (reference sequence). V lost 4 bases, J lost 7 bases, and 5 bases stayed unmatched. The CDR3 runs 13 residues. This chain's CDR3 is CASSTGTGWEQYF. For the CDR3, the DNA is TGTGCCAGTAGTACCGGGACAGGGTGGGAGCAGTACTTC. Filled out from reference TRBV19 and TRBJ2-7, the complete variable domain reads DGGITQSPKYLFRKEGQNVTLSCEQNLNHDAMYWYRQDPGQGLRLIYYSQIVNDFQKGDIAEGYSVSREKKESFPLTVTSAQKNPTAFYLCASSTGTGWEQYFGPGTRLTVT.

The J gene is TRBJ2-7, the V gene TRBV29-1; TRBD1 agrees at 9 bases. Germline assignment: CDR1 SQVTM and CDR2 ANQGSEA. The V and J ends lost 7 bases and 3 bases, in that order; junction bases with no gene match: 4. The CDR3 contains 12 residues. The CDR3 reads CSAGTGNYEQYF. Written as DNA, the CDR3 is TGCAGCGCCGGGACAGGGAACTACGAGCAGTACTTC.

This sequence joins TRBV6-5 and TRBJ1-4; tentative D call: TRBD1 (5 bases). The CDR3 loop spans 17 amino acids. CDR1 and CDR2 from the germline V gene are MNHEY and SVGAGI. The V end was cut by 2 bases, the J end by 3 bases, with 16 bases between. The CDR3: CASSYGQGGTSNEKLFF. DNA of the CDR3: TGTGCCAGCAGTTACGGCCAGGGTGGGACGTCTAATGAAAAACTGTTTTTT.

This clonotype has ten or more counts. V is TRBV12-3 or TRBV12-4 and J is TRBJ2-7, with D tentatively TRBD2 (5 bases). CDR3 length: 13 amino acids. Trimming took off 6 bases at V and 4 bases at J, with 13 bases between the two ends. The CDR3 loop reads CASSLRGSYEQYF. The CDR3 coding sequence is TGTGCCAGCAGCTTACGAGGGAGTTACGAGCAGTACTTC.

This chain connects TRBV7-2 to TRBJ2-3; 7 nucleotides match TRBD2. The length of the CDR3 is 16 residues. Unmatched junction bases numbered 9, after V lost 5 bases and J lost 1 base. Germline CDR1 and CDR2: SGHTA and FQGNSA. The CDR3 DNA reads TGTGCCAGCAGCATACGTTTGGCGGGAGGCACAGATACGCAGTATTTT. Protein sequence: CASSIRLAGGTDTQYF.